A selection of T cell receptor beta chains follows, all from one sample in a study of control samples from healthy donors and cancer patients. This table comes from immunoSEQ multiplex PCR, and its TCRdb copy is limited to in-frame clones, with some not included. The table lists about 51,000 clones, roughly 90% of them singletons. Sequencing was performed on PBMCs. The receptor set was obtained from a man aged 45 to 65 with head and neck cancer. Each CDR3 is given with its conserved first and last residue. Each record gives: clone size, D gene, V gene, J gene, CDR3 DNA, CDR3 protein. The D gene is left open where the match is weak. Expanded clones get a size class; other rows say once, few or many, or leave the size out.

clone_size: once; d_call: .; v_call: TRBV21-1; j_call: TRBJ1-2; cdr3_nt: TGTGCCAGCAGCAAAGGGCCCGCTAGTGGCTACACCTTC; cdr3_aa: CASSKGPASGYTF
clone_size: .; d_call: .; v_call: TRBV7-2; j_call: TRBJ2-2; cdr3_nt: TGTGCCAGCAATCTAACGCCGGGACCGATCACCGGGGAGCTGTTTTTT; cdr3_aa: CASNLTPGPITGELFF
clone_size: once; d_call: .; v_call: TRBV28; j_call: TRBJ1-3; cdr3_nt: TGTGCCAGCAGTTTCTCTACAGGGCGTGGAAACACCATATATTTT; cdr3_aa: CASSFSTGRGNTIYF
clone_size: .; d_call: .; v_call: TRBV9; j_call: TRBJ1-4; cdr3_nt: TGTGCCAGCAGCGTATGGGGGACGGGGGATGAAAAACTGTTTTTT; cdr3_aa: CASSVWGTGDEKLFF
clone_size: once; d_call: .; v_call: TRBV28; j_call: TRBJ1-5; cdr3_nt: TGTGCCAGCAGTTTTGGGACAATAAATCAGCCCCAGCATTTT; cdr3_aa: CASSFGTINQPQHF
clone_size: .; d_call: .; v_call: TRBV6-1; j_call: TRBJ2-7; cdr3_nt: TGTGCCAGCAGTGAACGGGTGTCCTACGAGCAGTACTTC; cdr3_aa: CASSERVSYEQYF
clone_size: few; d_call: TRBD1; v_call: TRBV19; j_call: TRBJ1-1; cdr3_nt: TGTGCCAGTAGCATAACAGGGGGGAACACTGAAGCTTTCTTT; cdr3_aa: CASSITGGNTEAFF
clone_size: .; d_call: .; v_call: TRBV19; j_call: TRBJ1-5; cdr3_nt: TGTGCCAGTAGTCCCCGGGCAGGGGATCAGCCCCAGCATTTT; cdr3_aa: CASSPRAGDQPQHF
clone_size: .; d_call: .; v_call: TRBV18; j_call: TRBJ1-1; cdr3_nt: TGTGCCAGCTCACCACGGCAGGACATGGGGAACACTGAAGCTTTCTTT; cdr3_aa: CASSPRQDMGNTEAFF
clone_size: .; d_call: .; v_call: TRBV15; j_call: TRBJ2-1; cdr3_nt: TGTGCCACCAGCAGTACAGTGGGGGAGCAGTTCTTC; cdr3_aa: CATSSTVGEQFF
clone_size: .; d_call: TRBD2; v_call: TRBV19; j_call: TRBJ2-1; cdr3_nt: TGTGCCAGTAGTACAGCGGGGATCCATTACAATGAGCAGTTCTTC; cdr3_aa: CASSTAGIHYNEQFF
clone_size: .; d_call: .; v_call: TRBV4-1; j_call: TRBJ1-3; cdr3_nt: TGCGCCAGCAGCCAAGATTTCTTCCCAGGGGCCCGCTCTGGAAACACCATATATTTT; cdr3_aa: CASSQDFFPGARSGNTIYF
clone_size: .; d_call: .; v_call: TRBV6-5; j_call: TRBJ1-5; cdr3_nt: TGTGCCAGCAGCAGCGGGCCTACCAATCAGCCCCAGCATTTT; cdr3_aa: CASSSGPTNQPQHF
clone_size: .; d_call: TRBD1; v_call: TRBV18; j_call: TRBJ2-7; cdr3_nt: TGTGCCAGCTCAACTAGACAGGGCCTAGACGAGCAGTACTTC; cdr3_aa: CASSTRQGLDEQYF
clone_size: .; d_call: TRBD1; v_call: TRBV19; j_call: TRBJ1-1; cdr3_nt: TGTGCCAGTAGTATCACAGGGGTGGAGGGTGAAGCTTTCTTT; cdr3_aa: CASSITGVEGEAFF
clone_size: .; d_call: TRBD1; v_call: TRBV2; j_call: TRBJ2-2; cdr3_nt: TGTGCCAGCAGCCTGACAGGGGGCGCCGGCACCGGGGAGCTGTTTTTT; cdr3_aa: CASSLTGGAGTGELFF
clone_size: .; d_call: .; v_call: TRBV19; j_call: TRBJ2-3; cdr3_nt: TGTGCCAGTAGTTCTAGCTCCACCACAACAGATACGCAGTATTTT; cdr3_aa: CASSSSSTTTDTQYF
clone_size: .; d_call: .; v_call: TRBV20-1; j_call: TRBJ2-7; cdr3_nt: TGCAGTGGGCGAGAGGAGCAGTACTTC; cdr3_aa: CSGREEQYF
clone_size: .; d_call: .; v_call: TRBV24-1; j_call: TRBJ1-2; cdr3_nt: TGTGCCACCATCGAGGGCGAGGGAAACTATGGCTACACCTTC; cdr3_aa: CATIEGEGNYGYTF
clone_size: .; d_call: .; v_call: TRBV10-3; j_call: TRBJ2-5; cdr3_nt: TGTGCCATCAGTGTAGGAGGAGTAGAAGAGACCCAGTACTTC; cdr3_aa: CAISVGGVEETQYF
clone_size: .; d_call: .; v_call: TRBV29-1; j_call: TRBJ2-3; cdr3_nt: TGCAGCGCTCTGCCCCGGACGGTTAGCACAGATACGCAGTATTTT; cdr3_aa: CSALPRTVSTDTQYF
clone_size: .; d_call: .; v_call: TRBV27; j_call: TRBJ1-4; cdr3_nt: TGTGCCAGCAGTTTATCTCGGGGCGGTGAAAAACTGTTTTTT; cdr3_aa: CASSLSRGGEKLFF
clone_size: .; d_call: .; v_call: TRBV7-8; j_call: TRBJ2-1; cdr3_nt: TGTGCCAGCAGTCGACAGGTCGATGAGCAGTTCTTC; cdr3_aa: CASSRQVDEQFF
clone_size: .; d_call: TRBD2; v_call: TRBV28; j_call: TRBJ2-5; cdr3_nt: TGTGCCAGCAGTATAGCGGGGGATCAAGAGACCCAGTACTTC; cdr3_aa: CASSIAGDQETQYF
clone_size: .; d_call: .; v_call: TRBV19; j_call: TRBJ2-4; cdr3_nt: TGTGCCAGTAGTTCCACTAGGACGGTTGCCAAAAACATTCAGTACTTC; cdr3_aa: CASSSTRTVAKNIQYF
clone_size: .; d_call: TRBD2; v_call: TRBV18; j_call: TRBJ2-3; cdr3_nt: TGTGCCAGCTCACCAGGCGTGCTAGCGGGAGGGCCTGGCACAGATACGCAGTATTTT; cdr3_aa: CASSPGVLAGGPGTDTQYF
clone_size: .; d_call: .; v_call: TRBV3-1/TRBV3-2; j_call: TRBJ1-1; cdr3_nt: TGTGCCAGCAGCTCCGGGACACGGGGAGCTGAAGCTTTCTTT; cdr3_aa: CASSSGTRGAEAFF
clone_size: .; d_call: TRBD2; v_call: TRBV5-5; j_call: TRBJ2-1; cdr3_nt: TGTGCCAGCAGCTTGGCGGGACTAGCGGGGGGGCAAAGTCGGTACAATGAGCAGTTCTTC; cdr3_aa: CASSLAGLAGGQSRYNEQFF